The present T cell receptor beta chain was sequenced within a study of blood T cell repertoires in COVID-19 (dated by TCRdb to 2018 to 2020). With regard to the full study: Samples covering the acute and convalescent phases of COVID-19 were provided by collaborators in the United States, Italy and Spain. The prospective study material was composed of cDNA or gDNA derived from T cells, B-cell-depleted T cells, or PBMCs. The samples were drawn from two sources: the first 160 participants of the ongoing ImmuneRACE study, and 1,000 to 1,500 subjects contributed by 6 global collaborators. A de-identified subject ID, COVID-19 status, age in years and sex were almost always included in the sample metadata. The repertoires were released in a freely available public database intended as a resource for research on the immune response to SARS-CoV-2. Where available, HLA class I and class II types were obtained from metadata supplied by the sample provider rather than from assay-based typing. Subjects who had been exposed to COVID-19, were actively infected with it, or had recovered from it provided the deeply sampled blood TCRbeta repertoires that made up the dataset. Findings and caveats that apply to the study as a whole: How much clinical and demographic metadata was included differed by source and by participant, and the metadata was provided uncurated.

Deletion took 5 bases off V and 1 base off J, with a span of 13 bases between the germline ends. Reading the germline V gene gives CDR1 MNHEY and CDR2 SVGAGI. The CDR3 contains 15 residues, cysteine and phenylalanine counted. Left in the record is the CDR3 DNA by itself, 45 bases read in frame from the first base. Each collaborating institution followed its own protocols to collect whole blood in K2EDTA tubes. Collaborator samples were shipped for TCRbeta analysis as frozen whole blood, isolated PBMCs, or DNA extracted from either sample type. The immunoSEQ Assay, a bias-controlled multiplex PCR, was used to amplify TCRbeta CDR3 regions from genomic DNA. The study's processing was this. The number of nucleated cells in each sample was estimated from the amplification of reference gene primers within the assay. To quantify the absolute abundance of each unique TCRbeta CDR3 rearrangement, sequence reads were collapsed and filtered. For each sample, productive Simpson clonality was calculated as the square root of Simpson's diversity index over productive rearrangements. TCRdb provides this immuneACCESS table in a form limited to in-frame rearrangements. Some clones are lacking; in checked studies, under half of them reflect an unresolved V gene, and why the rest are absent is not known. V, J and clone size reflect that table, while D and trimming were determined from the DNA. A total of 95,000 to 150,000 clones appear in this sample, about nine tenths of them only once. Approximately 4.3% of the sample goes to the ten largest clones.

In regard to this clone: It lacks a known antigen. It has no much larger one-base neighbor in the sample; base qualities were not kept.

The chain links TRBV6-5 with TRBJ2-3; a weak D assignment points to TRBD1 (6 bases agree). Material: peripheral blood. The TCR originated in a man aged 35-49 years with acute or convalescent COVID-19. CDR3 reads: CASSQGSRGTDTQYF. The bases are TGTGCCAGCAGTCAGGGGTCTCGGGGCACAGATACGCAGTATTTT.